Detailed here is one TCR beta chain. Original processing methods: How many nucleated cells were present was estimated from reference gene primer amplification. Produced via immunoSEQ multiplex PCR; TCRdb's table is partial and in-frame only. Clonal size and the V and J genes are those of that table, whereas D and trimming came from the DNA. The table lists about 69,000 clones, 70% to 90% of them singletons. The sample comes from a study of blood T cell repertoires in COVID-19. V lost 4 bases and J lost 5, with 11 bases in between. Germline V lookup: CDR1 MNHEY, CDR2 SVGAGI. This CDR3 is built from 13 residues.

The source of this sequence is a middle-aged man with COVID-19, enrolled during active disease. This rearrangement joins TRBV6-5 to TRBJ1-1, with D possibly TRBD1 on 6 matching bases. Material for sequencing was peripheral blood. The CDR3 sequence is CASSSLGQTEAFF. The CDR3 nucleotides are TGTGCCAGCAGTTCCCTCGGACAGACTGAAGCTTTCTTT.